The clone carrying this T cell receptor beta chain was observed a handful of times. Its antigen is currently unknown. The sample is drawn from a study of sequential checkpoint blockade in melanoma. In the study overall: DNA from around 90 pretreatment tumor samples underwent TCRβ immunosequencing. Matched biopsies came pretreatment and at week 13 for approximately 22 patients.

The ends lost 4 bases at V and 5 bases at J; junction bases unmatched: 6. This CDR3 has 14 amino acids. Germline lookup yields CDR1 SGDLS and CDR2 YYNGEE. Notes on the study in general: Rising tumor T-cell fraction and clonality meant about 30 times likelier benefit.

Sequenced by immunoSEQ multiplex PCR; TCRdb stores in-frame clones only, minus some. The repertoire includes roughly 36,000 clones, about 30% of them detected once, and 1.6% sits in the top ten. The treatment here: randomized to nivolumab then ipilimumab (arm A) or the reverse (arm B). Source: tumor tissue (inferred from file names), taken from a patient given nivolumab and ipilimumab in sequence. This clonotype was obtained from a human donor with melanoma. V gene TRBV9 combines with J gene TRBJ2-1; 7 bases map to TRBD2. The CDR3 spells CASSLGTTHNEQFF. For the CDR3, the DNA is TGTGCCAGCAGCCTCGGGACTACCCACAATGAGCAGTTCTTC. The full variable domain, completed using reference TRBV9 and TRBJ2-1, is DSGVTQTPKHLITATGQRVTLRCSPRSGDLSVYWYQQSLDQGLQFLIQYYNGEERAKGNILERFSAQQFPDLHSELNLSSLELGDSALYFCASSLGTTHNEQFFGPGTRLTVL.